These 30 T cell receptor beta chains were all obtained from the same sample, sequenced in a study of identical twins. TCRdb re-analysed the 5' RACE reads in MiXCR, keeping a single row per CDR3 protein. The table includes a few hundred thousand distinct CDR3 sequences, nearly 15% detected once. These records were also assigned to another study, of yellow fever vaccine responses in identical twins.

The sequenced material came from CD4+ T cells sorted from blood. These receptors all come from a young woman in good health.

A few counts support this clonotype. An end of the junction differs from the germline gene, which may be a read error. As DNA, the CDR3 is TGCTGTGCTAGAGATCCCTCTAGCGGGAGGAGATACAATGAGCAGTTCTTC. This encodes CCARDPSSGRRYNEQFF. The chain links TRBV20-1 to TRBJ2-1, with TRBD2 matching 11 bases. The length of the CDR3 is 17 residues. Germline V gives CDR1 DFQATT, CDR2 SNEGSKA (reference sequence).

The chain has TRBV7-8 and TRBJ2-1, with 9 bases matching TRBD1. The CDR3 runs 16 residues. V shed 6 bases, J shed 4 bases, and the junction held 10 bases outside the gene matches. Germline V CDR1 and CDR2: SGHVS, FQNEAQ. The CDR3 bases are TGTGCCAGCAGAGAAATCCAGGGGACAGGGTACAATGAGCAGTTCTTC. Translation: CASREIQGTGYNEQFF.

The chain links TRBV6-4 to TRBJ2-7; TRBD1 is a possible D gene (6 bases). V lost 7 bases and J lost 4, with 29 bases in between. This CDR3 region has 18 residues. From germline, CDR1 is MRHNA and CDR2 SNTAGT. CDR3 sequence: CASTEGGRKPHREYEQYV. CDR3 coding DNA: TGTGCCAGCACCGAAGGGGGTAGGAAACCCCACAGGGAGTACGAGCAGTACGTC.

CDR3 loop: CASSVSPSESYNEQFF. CDR3 DNA: TGTGCCAGCAGTGTTAGCCCTAGCGAGTCCTACAATGAGCAGTTCTTC. The chain has TRBV6-4 and TRBJ2-1, with D possibly matching TRBD2 (6 bases). Deletions cut 4 bases from V and 1 base from J, with 14 bases between. Looked up from germline, CDR1 is MRHNA and CDR2 is SNTAGT. CDR3 length: 16 residues.

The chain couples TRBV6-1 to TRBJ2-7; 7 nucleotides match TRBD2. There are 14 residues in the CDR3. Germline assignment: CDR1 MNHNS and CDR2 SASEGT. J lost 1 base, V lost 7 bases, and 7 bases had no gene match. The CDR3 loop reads CASTQRGTSYEQYF. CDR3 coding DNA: TGTGCCAGCACCCAGCGGGGAACTTCCTACGAGCAGTACTTC.

As DNA, the CDR3 is TGTGCCAGCAGTGAAGGTCTCAGGGGGCTTGAGAGCAATCAGCCCCAGCATTTT. Translation gives CASSEGLRGLESNQPQHF. V and J are TRBV2 and TRBJ1-5, with 8 bases aligning to TRBD1. The CDR3 is made up of 18 amino acids. V shed 1 base and J 1 base; nucleotides not matched to a gene: 9. The V gene's germline CDR1 is SNHLY and CDR2 FYNNEI.

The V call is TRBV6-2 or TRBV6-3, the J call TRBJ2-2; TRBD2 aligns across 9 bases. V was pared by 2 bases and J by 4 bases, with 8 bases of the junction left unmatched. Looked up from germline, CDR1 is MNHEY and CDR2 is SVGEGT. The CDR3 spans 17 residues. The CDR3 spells CASSYVAGGPSTGELFF. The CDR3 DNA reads TGTGCCAGCAGTTACGTGGCGGGGGGGCCCAGCACCGGGGAGCTGTTTTTT.

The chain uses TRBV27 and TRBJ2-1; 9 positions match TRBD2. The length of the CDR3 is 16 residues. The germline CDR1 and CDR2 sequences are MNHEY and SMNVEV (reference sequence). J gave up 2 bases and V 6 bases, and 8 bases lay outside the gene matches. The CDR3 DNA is TGTGCCAGCAGCCCCGGCGGGGGGGCGCCCTACAATGAGCAGTTCTTC. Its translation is CASSPGGGAPYNEQFF.

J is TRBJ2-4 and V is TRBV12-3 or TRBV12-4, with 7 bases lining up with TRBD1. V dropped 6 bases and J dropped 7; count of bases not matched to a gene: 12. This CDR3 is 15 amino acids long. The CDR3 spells CASRPGQIGKNIQYF. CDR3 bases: TGTGCCAGCAGGCCGGGACAGATAGGAAAGAACATTCAGTACTTC.

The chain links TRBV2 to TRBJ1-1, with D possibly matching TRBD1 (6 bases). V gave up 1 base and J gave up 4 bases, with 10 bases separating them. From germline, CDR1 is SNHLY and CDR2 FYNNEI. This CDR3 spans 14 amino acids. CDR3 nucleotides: TGTGCCAGCAGTGAAGTGGGGGGCGGCACTGAAGCTTTCTTT. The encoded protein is CASSEVGGGTEAFF.

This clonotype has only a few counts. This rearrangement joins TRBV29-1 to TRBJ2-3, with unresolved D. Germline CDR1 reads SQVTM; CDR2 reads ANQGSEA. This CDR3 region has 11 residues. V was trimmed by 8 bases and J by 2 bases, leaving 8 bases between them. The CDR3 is CSHGNTDTQYF. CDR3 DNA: TGCAGCCACGGTAACACAGATACGCAGTATTTT.

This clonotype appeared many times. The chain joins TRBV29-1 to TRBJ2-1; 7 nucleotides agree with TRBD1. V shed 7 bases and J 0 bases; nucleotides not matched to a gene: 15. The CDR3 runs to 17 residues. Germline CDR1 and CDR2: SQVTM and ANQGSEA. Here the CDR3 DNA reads TGCAGCGCTACGACAGGGACGAAAGTTGACTCCTACAATGAGCAGTTCTTC. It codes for CSATTGTKVDSYNEQFF.

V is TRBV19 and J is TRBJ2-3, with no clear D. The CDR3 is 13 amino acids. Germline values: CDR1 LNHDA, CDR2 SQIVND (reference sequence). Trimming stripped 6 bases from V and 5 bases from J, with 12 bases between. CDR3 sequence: CASSPTAGDTQYF. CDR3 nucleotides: TGTGCCAGTAGCCCGACCGCCGGAGATACGCAGTATTTT.

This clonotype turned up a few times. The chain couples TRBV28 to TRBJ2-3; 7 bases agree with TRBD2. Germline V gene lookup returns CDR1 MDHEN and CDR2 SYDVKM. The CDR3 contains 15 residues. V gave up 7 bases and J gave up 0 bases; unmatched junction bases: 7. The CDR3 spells CASTTQLASTDTQYF. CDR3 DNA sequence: TGTGCCAGCACCACCCAACTAGCGAGCACAGATACGCAGTATTTT.

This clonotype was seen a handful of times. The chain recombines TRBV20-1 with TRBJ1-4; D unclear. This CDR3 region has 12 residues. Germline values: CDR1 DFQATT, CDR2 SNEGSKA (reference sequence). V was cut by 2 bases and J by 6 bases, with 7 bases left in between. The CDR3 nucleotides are TGCAGTGCTAGACACCTTGATGAAAAACTGTTTTTT. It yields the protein CSARHLDEKLFF.

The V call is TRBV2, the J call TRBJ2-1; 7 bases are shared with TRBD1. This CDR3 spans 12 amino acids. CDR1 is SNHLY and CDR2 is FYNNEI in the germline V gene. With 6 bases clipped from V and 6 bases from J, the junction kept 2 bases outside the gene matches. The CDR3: CASRTGLNEQFF. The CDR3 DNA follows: TGTGCCAGCAGGACAGGGCTCAATGAGCAGTTCTTC.

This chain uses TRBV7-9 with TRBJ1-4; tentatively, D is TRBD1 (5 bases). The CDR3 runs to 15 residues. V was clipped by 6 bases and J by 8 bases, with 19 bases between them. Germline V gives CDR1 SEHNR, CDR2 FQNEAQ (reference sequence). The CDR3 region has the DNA TGTGCCAGCAGGCAAAAGTTGGGGCTGGACGAAAAACTGTTTTTT. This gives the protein CASRQKLGLDEKLFF.

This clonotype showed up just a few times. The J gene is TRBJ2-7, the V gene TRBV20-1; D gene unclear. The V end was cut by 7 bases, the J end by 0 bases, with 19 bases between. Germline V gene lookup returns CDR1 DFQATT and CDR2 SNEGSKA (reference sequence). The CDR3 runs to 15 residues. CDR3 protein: CSVSPLRTLSYEQYF. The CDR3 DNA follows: TGCAGTGTTAGCCCCCTGAGGACCCTCTCCTACGAGCAGTACTTC.

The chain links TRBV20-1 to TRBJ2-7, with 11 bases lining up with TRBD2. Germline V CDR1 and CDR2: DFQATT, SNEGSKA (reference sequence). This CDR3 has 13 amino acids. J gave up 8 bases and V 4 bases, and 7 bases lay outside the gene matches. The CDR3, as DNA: TGCAGTGCTATCCTAGCGGGGGGCCCAAAGCAGTACGTC. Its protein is CSAILAGGPKQYV.

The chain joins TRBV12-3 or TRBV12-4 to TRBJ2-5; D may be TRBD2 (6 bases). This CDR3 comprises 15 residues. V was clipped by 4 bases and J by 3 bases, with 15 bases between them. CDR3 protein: CASSSPREREETQYF. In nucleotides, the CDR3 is TGTGCCAGCAGTTCCCCACGGGAGAGGGAAGAGACCCAGTACTTC.

The CDR3 region is CTSSLRSGAGSGANVLTF. The CDR3 nucleotides read TGTACCAGCAGTTTAAGGTCAGGGGCGGGGAGTGGGGCCAACGTCCTGACTTTC. The V gene is TRBV1, the J gene TRBJ2-6; the table's TRBD1 call for D was not verified on the DNA. TRBV1 counts as a pseudogene. The CDR3 is 18 amino acids.

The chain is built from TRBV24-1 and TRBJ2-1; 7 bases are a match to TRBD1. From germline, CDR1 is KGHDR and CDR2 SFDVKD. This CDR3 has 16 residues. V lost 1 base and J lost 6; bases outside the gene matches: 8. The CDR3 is CATSDFGRQGSNEQFF. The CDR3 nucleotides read TGTGCCACCAGTGATTTTGGGAGACAGGGAAGCAATGAGCAGTTCTTC.

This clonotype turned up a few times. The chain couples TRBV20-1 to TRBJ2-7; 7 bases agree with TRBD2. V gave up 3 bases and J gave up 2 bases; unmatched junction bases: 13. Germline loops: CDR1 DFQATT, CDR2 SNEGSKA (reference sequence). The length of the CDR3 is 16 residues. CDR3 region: CSARGPWGGTTYEQYV. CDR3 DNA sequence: TGCAGTGCTAGGGGACCCTGGGGCGGGACTACCTACGAGCAGTACGTC.

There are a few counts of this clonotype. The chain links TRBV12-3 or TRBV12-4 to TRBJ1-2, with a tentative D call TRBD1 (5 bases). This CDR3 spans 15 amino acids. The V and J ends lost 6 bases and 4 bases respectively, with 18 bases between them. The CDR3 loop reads CASSGAGRGVYGYTF. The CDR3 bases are TGTGCCAGCAGCGGGGCAGGGAGGGGCGTCTATGGCTACACCTTC.

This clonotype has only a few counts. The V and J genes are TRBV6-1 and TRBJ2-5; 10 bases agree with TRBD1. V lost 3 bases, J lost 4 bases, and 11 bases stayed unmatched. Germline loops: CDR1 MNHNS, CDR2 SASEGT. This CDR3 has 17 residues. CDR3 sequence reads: CASSDRTRDRGRETQYF. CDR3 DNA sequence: TGTGCCAGCAGTGACCGTACACGGGACAGGGGTAGAGAGACCCAGTACTTC.

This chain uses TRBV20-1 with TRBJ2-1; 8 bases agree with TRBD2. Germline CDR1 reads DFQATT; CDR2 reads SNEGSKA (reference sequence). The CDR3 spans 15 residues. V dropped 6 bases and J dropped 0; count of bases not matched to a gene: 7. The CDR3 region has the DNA TGCAGTGCCACGGGACTAGTAAGCTCCTACAATGAGCAGTTCTTC. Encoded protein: CSATGLVSSYNEQFF.

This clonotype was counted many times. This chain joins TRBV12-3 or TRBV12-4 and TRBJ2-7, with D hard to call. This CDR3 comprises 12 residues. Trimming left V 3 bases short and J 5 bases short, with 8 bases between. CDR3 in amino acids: CASSFAANEQYV. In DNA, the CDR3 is TGTGCCAGCAGTTTTGCCGCGAACGAGCAGTACGTC.

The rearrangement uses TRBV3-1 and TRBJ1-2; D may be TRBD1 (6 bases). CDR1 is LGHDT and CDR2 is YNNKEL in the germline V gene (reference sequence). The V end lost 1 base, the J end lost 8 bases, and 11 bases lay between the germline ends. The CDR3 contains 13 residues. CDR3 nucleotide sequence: TGTGCCAGCAGCCAAGGGGGGCGAGAGGGCTACACCTTC. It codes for CASSQGGREGYTF.

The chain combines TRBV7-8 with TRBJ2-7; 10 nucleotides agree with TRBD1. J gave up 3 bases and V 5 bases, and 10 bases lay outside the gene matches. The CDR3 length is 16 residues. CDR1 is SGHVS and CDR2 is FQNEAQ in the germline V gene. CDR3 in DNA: TGTGCCAGCAGCCCATCCCGGGACAGGGGCTACTACGAGCAGTACGTC. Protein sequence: CASSPSRDRGYYEQYV.

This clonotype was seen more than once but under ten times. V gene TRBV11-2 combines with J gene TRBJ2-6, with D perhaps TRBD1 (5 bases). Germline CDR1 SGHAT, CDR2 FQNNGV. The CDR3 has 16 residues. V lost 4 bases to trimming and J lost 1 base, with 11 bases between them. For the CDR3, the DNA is TGTGCCAGCAGCTCAATATACAGGTCTGGGGCCAACGTCCTGACTTTC. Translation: CASSSIYRSGANVLTF.